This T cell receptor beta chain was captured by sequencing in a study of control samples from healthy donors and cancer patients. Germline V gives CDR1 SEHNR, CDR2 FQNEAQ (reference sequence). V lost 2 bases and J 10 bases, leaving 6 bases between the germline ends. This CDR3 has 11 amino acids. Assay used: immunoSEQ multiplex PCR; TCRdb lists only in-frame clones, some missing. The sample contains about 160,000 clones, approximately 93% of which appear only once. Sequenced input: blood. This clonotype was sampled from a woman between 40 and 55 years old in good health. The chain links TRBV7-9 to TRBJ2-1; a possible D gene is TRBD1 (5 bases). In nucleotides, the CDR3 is TGTGCCAGCAGCTTAAACAGGGAGCAGTTCTTC. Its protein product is CASSLNREQFF. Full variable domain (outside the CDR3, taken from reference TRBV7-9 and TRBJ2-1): DTGVSQNPRHKITKRGQNVTFRCDPISEHNRLYWYRQTLGQGPEFLTYFQNEAQLEKSRLLSDRFSAERPKGSFSTLEIQRTEQGDSAMYLCASSLNREQFFGPGTRLTVL.